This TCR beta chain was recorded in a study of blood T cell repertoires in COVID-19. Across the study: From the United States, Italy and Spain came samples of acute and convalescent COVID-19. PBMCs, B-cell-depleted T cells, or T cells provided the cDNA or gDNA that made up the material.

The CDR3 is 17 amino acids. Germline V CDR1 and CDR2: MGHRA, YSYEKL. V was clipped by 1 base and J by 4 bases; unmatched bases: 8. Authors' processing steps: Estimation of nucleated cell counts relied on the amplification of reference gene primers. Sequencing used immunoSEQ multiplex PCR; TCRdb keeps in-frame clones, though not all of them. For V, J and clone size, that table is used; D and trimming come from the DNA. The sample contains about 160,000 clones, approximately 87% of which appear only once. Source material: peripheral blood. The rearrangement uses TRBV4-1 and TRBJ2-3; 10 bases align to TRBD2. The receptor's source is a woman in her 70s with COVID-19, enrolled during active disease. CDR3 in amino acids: CASSQGFSGGASDTQYF. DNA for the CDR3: TGCGCCAGCAGCCAAGGGTTCAGCGGGGGGGCATCAGATACGCAGTATTTT.